A single sample gave rise to the 6 T cell receptor beta chains below, sequenced in a study of cytomegalovirus exposure and HLA in healthy donors. 60 Vbeta and 13 Jbeta primers were used in PCR. Sequenced by immunoSEQ multiplex PCR; TCRdb stores in-frame clones only, minus some. Of around 100,000 clones in the sample, roughly three quarters were seen once. Specimen: PBMCs. Receptors were obtained from a woman aged 18-29 years in good health and CMV-seropositive.

With respect to this clone: At one boundary the junction diverges from the germline segment, which might be a read error. The chain combines TRBV7-9 with TRBJ2-7; 9 positions match TRBD2. This CDR3 has 18 residues. Germline CDR1 SEHNR, CDR2 FQNEAQ (reference sequence). As DNA, the CDR3 is TGTTCCAGCAGCTTAGGGGGACTAGCCCACTCTCTCTCCTACGAGCAGTACTTC. Amino acids: CSSSLGGLAHSLSYEQYF.

The V and J genes are TRBV13 and TRBJ1-1, with D perhaps matching TRBD1 (5 bases). The CDR3 totals 15 residues. V was shortened by 1 base and J by 1 base, with 10 bases between the two germline ends. The germline V gene has CDR1 PRHDT and CDR2 FYEKMQ (reference sequence). The CDR3 here is CASSLEVTGNTEAFF. CDR3 DNA sequence: TGTGCCAGCAGCTTAGAGGTAACAGGGAACACTGAAGCTTTCTTT.

The chain joins TRBV30 to TRBJ2-3, with TRBD1 identical over 8 bases. The germline V gene has CDR1 GTSNPN and CDR2 SVGIG (reference sequence). The V segment lost 5 bases and the J segment 5 bases; nucleotides outside the gene matches: 6. This CDR3 spans 13 amino acids. CDR3 residues: CAWAGQGEDTQYF. Written as DNA, the CDR3 is TGTGCCTGGGCCGGACAGGGAGAAGATACGCAGTATTTT.

This sequence joins TRBV6-5 and TRBJ2-7; a weak D match, TRBD1 (5 bases). The CDR3 length is 13 residues. V lost 6 bases to trimming and J lost 3 bases, with 12 bases between them. Germline lookup yields CDR1 MNHEY and CDR2 SVGAGI. The CDR3 loop is CASRRAGLYEQYF. The CDR3 coding sequence is TGTGCCAGCAGACGTGCAGGGCTCTACGAGCAGTACTTC.

V is TRBV19 and J is TRBJ1-1, with unresolved D. The CDR3 has 15 amino acids. The V end lost 3 bases, the J end lost 4 bases, and 15 bases lay between the germline ends. From germline, CDR1 is LNHDA and CDR2 SQIVND (reference sequence). CDR3 nucleotides: TGTGCCAGTAGTATGGGAGACAAAGGCGGCACTGAAGCTTTCTTT. It is translated as CASSMGDKGGTEAFF.

The chain carries TRBV2 and TRBJ2-1; D might be TRBD1 (6 bases). The CDR3 extends over 12 amino acids. With 0 bases removed from V and 14 bases from J, the gap between germline ends came to 11 bases. CDR1 is SNHLY and CDR2 is FYNNEI in the germline V gene. The CDR3 spells CASSEAQGSEFF. CDR3 bases: TGTGCCAGCAGTGAAGCGCAGGGGAGCGAGTTCTTC.